This T cell receptor beta chain was retrieved from a study of blood T cell repertoires in COVID-19. About the research overall: Acute and convalescent COVID-19 samples came from the United States, Italy and Spain.

The CDR3 length is 12 residues. Trimming took 4 bases from V and 5 from J, leaving 11 bases between them. CDR1 SQVTM and CDR2 ANQGSEA come from the germline V gene. Authors' data handling: Estimated nucleated cell counts came from reference gene primer amplification. The protocol was immunoSEQ multiplex PCR, while the TCRdb copy is restricted to in-frame clones and leaves out a portion. V and J calls and clone size are as listed in that table; D and trimming were resolved from the DNA. The data hold roughly 500,000 clones, with 70% to 90% observed a single time. The receptor was derived from a human donor in a cohort sampled during active COVID-19. The material sequenced was peripheral blood. The V and J genes are TRBV29-1 and TRBJ2-5, with D maybe TRBD2 (6 bases). The CDR3 protein is CSVGFREETQYF. The CDR3 coding sequence is TGCAGCGTTGGTTTTCGGGAGGAGACCCAGTACTTC.